This T cell receptor (beta chain) emerged from a study of shared clonotypes between healthy human individuals. At the level of the study: The composition of the donors was a couple of women and a few men aged 18 to 49.

A few counts support this clone. The CDR3 contains 17 residues. Per the study methods: Filtering differed because ImmunoSEQ produced junction-only sequences that carried no quality scores. The data were produced by immunoSEQ multiplex PCR, yet TCRdb's version contains in-frame clones alone and is incomplete. V and J calls and clone size follow that table, whereas D and trimming were derived from the DNA. The repertoire includes 950,000 to 1,300,000 clones, under 80% of them detected once, and about 1.4% sits in the top ten. V gene TRBV21-1 combines with J gene TRBJ2-1. TRBV21-1 is assigned pseudogene status. This sequence originates from a man in his late teens or twenties in good health. Sequences were obtained from memory CD4+ T cells sorted from blood. Subset in this sample: CD45RA-negative fraction. CDR3 amino acids: CASSKLGKVVTYNEQFF. CDR3 DNA sequence: TGTGCCAGCAGCAAACTGGGGAAAGTAGTCACCTACAATGAGCAGTTCTTC.